Below, one TCR beta chain is given with its context. Its antigen is as yet unknown. From the RT-PCR reads, TCRdb called clonotypes with MiXCR, one entry per CDR3 protein. The table records 650,000 to 800,000 distinct CDR3 sequences, approximately 17% of them present only once. The data originate from a study of response to subunit inactivated influenza vaccine. The study, taken as a whole, reports: Authors suggested each seasonal flu vaccination may recruit only limited numbers of new T cells.

Unmatched junction bases numbered 4, after V lost 6 bases and J lost 1 base. The CDR3 extends over 14 amino acids. Germline lookup yields CDR1 ENHRY and CDR2 SYGVKD. The sequenced sample was PBMCs from blood, obtained roughly 5 days after vaccination. This clonotype was obtained from a man in his forties or fifties who received an inactivated influenza vaccine. V and J are TRBV10-3 and TRBJ2-7, with TRBD2 matching over 9 bases. As DNA, the CDR3 is TGTGCCATCAGGCGGGGGGGCAGGTCCTACGAGCAGTACTTC. This codes for CAIRRGGRSYEQYF.